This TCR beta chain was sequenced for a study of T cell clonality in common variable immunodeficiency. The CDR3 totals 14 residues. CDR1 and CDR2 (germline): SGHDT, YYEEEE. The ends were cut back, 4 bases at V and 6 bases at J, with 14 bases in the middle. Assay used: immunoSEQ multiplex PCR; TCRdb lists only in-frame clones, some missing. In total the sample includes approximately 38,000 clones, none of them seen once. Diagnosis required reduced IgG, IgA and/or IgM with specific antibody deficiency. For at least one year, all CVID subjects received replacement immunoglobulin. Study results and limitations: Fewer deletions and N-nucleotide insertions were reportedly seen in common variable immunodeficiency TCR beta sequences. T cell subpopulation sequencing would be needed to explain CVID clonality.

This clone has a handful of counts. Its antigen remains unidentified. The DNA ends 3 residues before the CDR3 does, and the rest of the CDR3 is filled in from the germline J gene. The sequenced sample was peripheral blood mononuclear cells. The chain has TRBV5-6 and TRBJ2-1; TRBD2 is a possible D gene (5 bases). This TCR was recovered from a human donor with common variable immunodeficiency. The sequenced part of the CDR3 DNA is TGTGCCAGCAGCCCAGGTTCGGGGTCCAATGAG. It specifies CASSPGSGSNE. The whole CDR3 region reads CASSPGSGSNEQFF.